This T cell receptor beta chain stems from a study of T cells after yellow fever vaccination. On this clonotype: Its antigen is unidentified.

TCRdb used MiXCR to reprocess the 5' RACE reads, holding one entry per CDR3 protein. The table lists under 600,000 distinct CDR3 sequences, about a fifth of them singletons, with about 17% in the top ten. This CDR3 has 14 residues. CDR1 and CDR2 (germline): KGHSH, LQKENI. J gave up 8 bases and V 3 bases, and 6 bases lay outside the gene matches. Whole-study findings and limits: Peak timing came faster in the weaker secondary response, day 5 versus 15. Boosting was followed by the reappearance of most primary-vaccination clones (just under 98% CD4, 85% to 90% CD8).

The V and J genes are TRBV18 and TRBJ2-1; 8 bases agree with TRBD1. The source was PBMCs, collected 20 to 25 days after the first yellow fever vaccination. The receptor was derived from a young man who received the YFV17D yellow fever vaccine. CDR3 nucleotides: TGTGCCAGCTCACCCAAGGACAGGGTCTATGAGCAGTTCTTC. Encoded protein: CASSPKDRVYEQFF.